The 17 T cell receptor beta chains below were found in one sample sequenced in a study of blood T cell repertoires in COVID-19. Method: immunoSEQ multiplex PCR; TCRdb's copy keeps in-frame clones and lacks some. The table includes 200,000 to 300,000 clones, roughly 91% detected once. Sequenced sample: PBMCs or T cells enriched from blood (not recorded which). The receptors here all came from a woman in her 30s who had recovered from COVID-19.

Turning to this clone: The sample holds other DNA sequences that translate to the same CDR3. The gene calls are TRBV9 and TRBJ1-5; 8 bases align to TRBD1. Germline loops: CDR1 SGDLS, CDR2 YYNGEE. The CDR3 spans 14 residues. V gave up 4 bases and J gave up 4 bases; unmatched junction bases: 4. Written as DNA, the CDR3 is TGTGCCAGCAGCCTTGGACAGGGTAATCAGCCCCAGCATTTT. It is translated as CASSLGQGNQPQHF.

The chain has TRBV7-9 and TRBJ1-2; tentative D call: TRBD1 (6 bases). The CDR3 has 13 residues. Germline V CDR1 and CDR2: SEHNR, FQNEAQ (reference sequence). V lost 2 bases and J 8 bases, leaving 12 bases between the germline ends. CDR3 amino acids: CASSLPGVQGYTF. In DNA form, the CDR3 reads TGTGCCAGCAGCTTACCAGGGGTTCAAGGCTACACCTTC.

The V gene is TRBV7-3, the J gene TRBJ1-2, with a possible D match to TRBD1 (5 bases). The CDR3 has 15 residues. The germline V and J ends were trimmed by 4 bases and 2 bases, with 14 bases remaining between them. Germline-derived CDR1 and CDR2 are SGHTA and FQGTGA. CDR3 loop: CASSSGRGVNYGYTF. CDR3 coding DNA: TGTGCCAGCAGCTCTGGACGGGGGGTCAACTATGGCTACACCTTC.

CDR3 sequence (DNA): TGTGCCAGCACTTTGGAGAATGAGCAGTTCTTC. The encoded protein is CASTLENEQFF. V is TRBV6-5 and J is TRBJ2-1; no firm D call. Germline lookup yields CDR1 MNHEY and CDR2 SVGAGI. This CDR3 contains 11 residues. Trimming removed 7 bases from V and 7 bases from J, with 8 bases in between.

This clone has only a few counts. The V and J genes are TRBV18 and TRBJ2-3; no firm D call. The V and J ends lost 3 bases and 0 bases respectively, with 4 bases between them. There are 13 residues in the CDR3. From germline, CDR1 is KGHSH and CDR2 LQKENI. The CDR3 loop is CASSPPSTDTQYF. CDR3 nucleotide sequence: TGTGCCAGCTCACCCCCTAGCACAGATACGCAGTATTTT.

The chain links TRBV4-2 to TRBJ2-5; 9 bases agree with TRBD2. The junction had 8 bases not matched to a gene; V was cut back by 1 base and J by 2 bases. CDR1 and CDR2 (germline): LGHNA, YNFKEQ. The CDR3 has 17 residues. This CDR3 reads CASSQGDGGRGQETQYF. Written as DNA, the CDR3 is TGTGCCAGCAGCCAAGGTGACGGCGGGAGGGGACAAGAGACCCAGTACTTC.

This chain joins TRBV18 and TRBJ2-1; TRBD2 might be the D (5 bases). Germline CDR1 reads KGHSH; CDR2 reads LQKENI. The CDR3 has 14 amino acids. The V and J ends lost 3 bases and 8 bases respectively, with 14 bases between them. CDR3 in DNA: TGTGCCAGCTCACCGGCTGAGGCGGGCTATGAGCAGTTCTTC. Amino acids: CASSPAEAGYEQFF.

This chain uses TRBV28 with TRBJ1-2; TRBD1 agrees at 7 bases. Trimming took 3 bases from V and 8 from J; bases not matched to a gene: 9. CDR1 MDHEN and CDR2 SYDVKM come from the germline V gene. The CDR3 extends over 14 amino acids. CDR3 DNA: TGTGCCAGCAGTTTTTGGGAGGTCAGGGGGGGCTACACCTTC. Translation gives CASSFWEVRGGYTF.

The chain links TRBV2 to TRBJ2-2, with D possibly matching TRBD1 (5 bases). V lost 8 bases and J lost 4, with 11 bases in between. The CDR3 spans 13 residues. CDR1 SNHLY and CDR2 FYNNEI come from the germline V gene. CDR3 in DNA: TGTGCCAGCGCTGTCAGGGTCACCGGGGAGCTGTTTTTT. This sequence encodes CASAVRVTGELFF.

The V gene is TRBV5-1, the J gene TRBJ2-7; D perhaps matches TRBD2 (6 bases). The germline V gene has CDR1 SGHRS and CDR2 YFSETQ. The CDR3 has 15 amino acids. Trimming pared 7 bases from V and 7 bases from J, leaving 24 bases between. The CDR3 is CASVQTAGGVAEQYF. The CDR3 coding sequence is TGCGCCAGCGTCCAAACCGCGGGCGGGGTGGCGGAGCAGTACTTC.

This chain connects TRBV4-3 to TRBJ2-7, with D perhaps TRBD2 (5 bases). The CDR3 covers 15 residues. Germline CDR1 LGHNA, CDR2 YSLEER. The ends were cut back, 0 bases at V and 3 bases at J, with 12 bases in the middle. CDR3 in DNA: TGCGCCAGCAGCCAAGATCTGAGCGCGGGCTACGAGCAGTACTTC. It translates to CASSQDLSAGYEQYF.

This chain uses TRBV30 with TRBJ2-2; TRBD1 agrees at 9 bases. The J segment lost 6 bases and the V segment lost 0 bases, leaving 5 bases of the junction unmatched. The germline V gene encodes CDR1 GTSNPN and CDR2 SVGIG (reference sequence). The CDR3 runs 15 residues. The CDR3 DNA sequence: TGTGCCTGGAGTGTACGTGGGACAGGGCCCGGGGAGCTGTTTTTT. This codes for CAWSVRGTGPGELFF.

This clone has just a few counts. This chain links TRBV4-1 with TRBJ2-1, with 7 bases fitting TRBD2. Unmatched junction bases numbered 11, after V lost 5 bases and J lost 1 base. Looked up from germline, CDR1 is MGHRA and CDR2 is YSYEKL. The CDR3 contains 17 residues. In DNA, the CDR3 is TGCGCCAGCAGCACACCTCGGGTCGGGAGGTCCTACAATGAGCAGTTCTTC. Translation gives CASSTPRVGRSYNEQFF.

The V and J genes are TRBV5-1 and TRBJ1-2; 7 nucleotides match TRBD1. Losses at the gene ends were 0 bases for V and 4 bases for J; bases not matched to a gene: 6. CDR3 length: 15 residues. CDR1 and CDR2 from the germline V gene are SGHRS and YFSETQ. The CDR3 loop reads CASSLAAGGSYGYTF. The CDR3 coding sequence is TGCGCCAGCAGCTTGGCGGCAGGGGGAAGCTATGGCTACACCTTC.

The rearrangement joins TRBV9 to TRBJ2-3, with 7 bases identical to TRBD2. Germline trimming cut 0 bases from V and 1 base from J; bases unmatched to any gene: 8. Germline V gene sequence: CDR1 SGDLS, CDR2 YYNGEE. The CDR3 is 17 amino acids. This CDR3 is CASSVESRGSGTDTQYF. The CDR3 DNA follows: TGTGCCAGCAGCGTAGAATCGCGCGGGAGCGGCACAGATACGCAGTATTTT.

Concerning this clone: The junction does not match germline at one end; this may be a read error. The gene calls are TRBV7-7 and TRBJ2-3; 10 positions agree with TRBD2. Germline values: CDR1 SSHAT, CDR2 FNYEAQ (reference sequence). This CDR3 spans 16 amino acids. The CDR3 sequence is CASSLSAGGGTDTQYF. The DNA for the CDR3 is TGTGCTAGCAGCTTGTCAGCGGGAGGGGGCACAGATACGCAGTATTTT. The variable domain in full, with the rest retrieved from reference TRBV7-7 and TRBJ2-3, is GAGVSQSPRYKVTKRGQDVTLRCDPISSHATLYWYQQALGQGPEFLTYFNYEAQPDKSGLPSDRFSAERPEGSISTLTIQRTEQRDSAMYRCASSLSAGGGTDTQYFGPGTRLTVL.

The chain has TRBV28 and TRBJ1-2; D unresolved. The CDR3 contains 15 residues. Trimming cost V 6 bases and J 8 bases, with 22 bases left between them. Per germline, CDR1 MDHEN and CDR2 SYDVKM. In nucleotides, the CDR3 is TGTGCCAGCAGCTCCCCTTCGGGTTTCTTTGGCGGCTACACCTTC. It yields the protein CASSSPSGFFGGYTF.